Presented here are 18 T cell receptor beta chains from one specimen sequenced in a study of blood T cell repertoires in COVID-19. The table came from immunoSEQ multiplex PCR; TCRdb's copy has only in-frame clones and leaves some out. This table has about 150,000 clones, approximately 90% appearing once. Sequencing was done on a sample of peripheral blood. Receptor source: a woman in her sixties or seventies with acute or convalescent COVID-19.

This clone has only one observation. This chain uses TRBV6-6 with TRBJ2-7; tentative D call: TRBD2 (5 bases). Germline CDR1 and CDR2: MNHNY and SVGAGI (reference sequence). The CDR3 is made up of 14 amino acids. Trimming cost V 7 bases and J 0 bases, with 13 bases left between them. The CDR3 nucleotides read TGTGCCAGCAAAGCGAGGGAGAGCTCCTACGAGCAGTACTTC. Residues: CASKARESSYEQYF.

This clone occurred a few times. The genes are TRBV19 and TRBJ2-3, with 11 bases matching TRBD1. The CDR3 contains 16 residues. Per the germline V gene, CDR1 is LNHDA and CDR2 is SQIVND (reference sequence). V trimming: 5 bases; J trimming: 8 bases; junction bases outside the gene matches: 12. CDR3 protein: CASSSGQGARRGTQYF. CDR3 nucleotides: TGTGCCAGTAGTTCAGGACAGGGGGCGAGAAGAGGTACGCAGTATTTT.

The CDR3 DNA reads as TGTGCCAGCAGCGTAGAACAGGGCCCAGACACTGAAGCTTTCTTT. As protein: CASSVEQGPDTEAFF. The gene calls are TRBV9 and TRBJ1-1; TRBD1 is a possible D gene (6 bases). Germline V gene data show CDR1 as SGDLS and CDR2 as YYNGEE. The CDR3 totals 15 residues. Trimming stripped 0 bases from V and 3 bases from J, with 12 bases between. The variable domain in full, completed from reference TRBV9 and TRBJ1-1, reads DSGVTQTPKHLITATGQRVTLRCSPRSGDLSVYWYQQSLDQGLQFLIQYYNGEERAKGNILERFSAQQFPDLHSELNLSSLELGDSALYFCASSVEQGPDTEAFFGQGTRLTVV.

V and J are TRBV4-3 and TRBJ1-2; no clear D gene. The ends were cut back, 1 base at V and 0 bases at J, with 9 bases in the middle. The length of the CDR3 is 15 residues. Germline values: CDR1 LGHNA, CDR2 YSLEER. The CDR3 region has the DNA TGCGCCAGCAGCCAAGGGGCCTTGACTAACTATGGCTACACCTTC. The encoded protein is CASSQGALTNYGYTF.

The chain links TRBV6-5 to TRBJ2-7; no clear D gene. The CDR3 spans 14 residues. V was cut by 8 bases and J by 0 bases, with 14 bases left in between. Looked up from germline, CDR1 is MNHEY and CDR2 is SVGAGI. The CDR3 DNA follows: TGTGCCAGCTTCTCCCAGCCAGGCTCCTACGAGCAGTACGTC. It codes for CASFSQPGSYEQYV.

This clone is a singleton in its sample. The rearrangement uses TRBV7-8 and TRBJ1-2; maybe TRBD1 (6 bases). V lost 6 bases, J lost 5 bases, and 13 bases lay in between. The germline V gene has CDR1 SGHVS and CDR2 FQNEAQ. This CDR3 comprises 13 residues. In DNA, the CDR3 is TGTGCCAGCAGACCTGGACAGAATTATGGCTACACCTTC. Encoded protein: CASRPGQNYGYTF.

The chain is built from TRBV30 and TRBJ2-6, with TRBD1 as a possible D gene (6 bases). The germline V and J ends were trimmed by 2 bases and 0 bases, with 11 bases remaining between them. Germline assignment: CDR1 GTSNPN and CDR2 SVGIG (reference sequence). CDR3 size: 16 residues. As DNA, the CDR3 is TGTGCCTGGAGTCCTACAGGGTTCTCTGGGGCCAACGTCCTGACTTTC. It yields the protein CAWSPTGFSGANVLTF. Variable domain in full (rest from reference TRBV30 and TRBJ2-6): SQTIHQWPATLVQPVGSPLSLECTVEGTSNPNLYWYRQAAGRGLQLLFYSVGIGQISSEVPQNLSASRPQDRQFILSSKKLLLSDSGFYLCAWSPTGFSGANVLTFGAGSRLTVL.

The chain uses TRBV19 and TRBJ1-2; 8 bases line up with TRBD1. The CDR3 is made up of 14 amino acids. Germline V gene data show CDR1 as LNHDA and CDR2 as SQIVND (reference sequence). V was clipped by 6 bases and J by 7 bases; unmatched bases: 10. The CDR3 loop reads CASRWGGQGPGYTF. The CDR3, as DNA: TGTGCCAGTAGATGGGGTGGACAGGGACCTGGCTACACCTTC.

V gene TRBV2 combines with J gene TRBJ2-7; no definite D call. The CDR3 length is 13 residues. Between the trimmed V and J ends, which lost 7 bases and 0 bases, there was a span of 10 bases. CDR1 is SNHLY, CDR2 FYNNEI, per germline. CDR3 in DNA: TGTGCCAGCACCTCGAGGAGCTCCTACGAGCAGTACGTC. Protein: CASTSRSSYEQYV.

The V call is TRBV30, the J call TRBJ1-1, with TRBD1 matching 9 bases. This CDR3 has 15 amino acids. Trimming removed 0 bases from V and 4 bases from J; junction bases left unmatched: 6. The germline CDR1 and CDR2 sequences are GTSNPN and SVGIG (reference sequence). CDR3 region: CAWSVDGTGSTEAFF. The CDR3 DNA sequence: TGTGCCTGGAGTGTTGATGGGACAGGGAGCACTGAAGCTTTCTTT. Full variable domain (outside the CDR3, taken from reference TRBV30 and TRBJ1-1): SQTIHQWPATLVQPVGSPLSLECTVEGTSNPNLYWYRQAAGRGLQLLFYSVGIGQISSEVPQNLSASRPQDRQFILSSKKLLLSDSGFYLCAWSVDGTGSTEAFFGQGTRLTVV.

The chain employs TRBV6-6 and TRBJ1-4; D call uncertain. V was shortened by 6 bases and J by 13 bases, with 21 bases between the two germline ends. The CDR3 loop spans 14 amino acids. CDR1 MNHNY and CDR2 SVGAGI come from the germline V gene (reference sequence). The CDR3 protein is CASSPPRPEERLFF. The DNA for the CDR3 is TGTGCCAGCAGCCCCCCCCGCCCCGAAGAGAGACTGTTTTTT.

This chain connects TRBV2 to TRBJ2-5, with D perhaps TRBD2 (7 bases). The CDR3 runs to 14 residues. Trimming removed 2 bases from V and 5 bases from J, with 12 bases in between. CDR1 SNHLY and CDR2 FYNNEI come from the germline V gene. The CDR3 region is CASSERGGWETQYF. CDR3 bases: TGTGCCAGCAGTGAAAGGGGGGGCTGGGAGACCCAGTACTTC.

The chain combines TRBV11-1 with TRBJ2-3; 7 nucleotides align to TRBD1. There are 15 residues in the CDR3. Germline assignment: CDR1 SGHAT and CDR2 FQDESV (reference sequence). Losses at the gene ends were 4 bases for V and 0 bases for J; bases not matched to a gene: 4. In DNA form, the CDR3 reads TGTGCCAGCAGCTCGGGACAGACTAGCACAGATACGCAGTATTTT. It is translated as CASSSGQTSTDTQYF. The complete variable domain, with remaining parts taken from reference TRBV11-1 and TRBJ2-3, reads EAEVAQSPRYKITEKSQAVAFWCDPISGHATLYWYRQILGQGPELLVQFQDESVVDDSQLPKDRFSAERLKGVDSTLKIQPAELGDSAMYLCASSSGQTSTDTQYFGPGTRLTVL.

The chain combines TRBV13 with TRBJ2-2, with D hard to call. Per the germline V gene, CDR1 is PRHDT and CDR2 is FYEKMQ (reference sequence). V gave up 0 bases and J gave up 6 bases, with 5 bases separating them. This CDR3 comprises 13 residues. In nucleotides, the CDR3 is TGTGCCAGCAGCTTAGGTCGGGCCGGGGAGCTGTTTTTT. Amino acid sequence: CASSLGRAGELFF.

J is TRBJ2-7 and V is TRBV6-2 or TRBV6-3, with 7 nucleotides matching TRBD2. The trim removed 1 base at V and 0 bases at J, leaving 3 bases unmatched. The germline CDR1 and CDR2 sequences are MNHEY and SVGEGT. The CDR3 totals 15 residues. CDR3 DNA sequence: TGTGCCAGCAGTTACTACGGGGGGAGCTCCTACGAGCAGTACTTC. It yields the protein CASSYYGGSSYEQYF.

The rearrangement links TRBV27 to TRBJ1-2; 9 positions match TRBD1. The CDR3 is 16 amino acids. The junction had 10 bases not matched to a gene; V was cut back by 5 bases and J by 3 bases. Looked up from germline, CDR1 is MNHEY and CDR2 is SMNVEV (reference sequence). CDR3 sequence (DNA): TGTGCCAGCAGTCGAGGACAGGGGATCCTTGACTATGGCTACACCTTC. This gives the protein CASSRGQGILDYGYTF.

This sequence joins TRBV29-1 and TRBJ1-2; 8 bases match TRBD1. CDR1 and CDR2 (germline): SQVTM, ANQGSEA. After removal of 0 bases from V and 8 bases from J, the junction contained 8 bases not matched to a gene. The CDR3 has 14 residues. The CDR3 protein is CSVEDPGGGDGYTF. DNA for the CDR3: TGCAGCGTTGAAGACCCAGGGGGCGGGGACGGCTACACCTTC.

V usage is TRBV4-1 and J usage is TRBJ2-3; perhaps TRBD1 as D (5 bases). V was clipped by 3 bases and J by 2 bases, with 12 bases between them. The germline gives CDR1 MGHRA, CDR2 YSYEKL. CDR3 length: 15 amino acids. The CDR3, as DNA: TGCGCCAGCAGCCAGTCCGGACACAACACAGATACGCAGTATTTT. This encodes CASSQSGHNTDTQYF.